The 23 T cell receptor beta chains below were found in one sample sequenced in a study of PD-1 blockade in classical Hodgkin lymphoma. The repertoire was sequenced with immunoSEQ multiplex PCR; TCRdb's copy has only in-frame clones and lacks some. In the table there are approximately 12,000 clones, 75% of which are singletons. Exposure to brentuximab vedotin varied, and each patient had relapsed following autologous stem cell transplantation. The sequenced sample was peripheral blood mononuclear cells (PBMCs), obtained at baseline. The source of these receptors is a human donor with classical Hodgkin lymphoma.

The chain couples TRBV7-2 to TRBJ2-7; D remains ambiguous. V shed 5 bases and J shed 2 bases, with 4 bases lying between them. Germline-derived CDR1 and CDR2 are SGHTA and FQGNSA. This CDR3 is built from 11 residues. The CDR3 reads CASSGTYEQYF. The CDR3 DNA reads as TGTGCCAGCAGCGGTACCTACGAGCAGTACTTC.

This chain links TRBV6-1 with TRBJ1-1, with TRBD1 as a possible D gene (5 bases). V was shortened by 6 bases and J by 1 base, with 9 bases between the two germline ends. The CDR3 extends over 13 amino acids. Germline CDR1 reads MNHNS; CDR2 reads SASEGT. The CDR3 DNA reads as TGTGCCAGCAGCCGACAGCCGAACACTGAAGCTTTCTTT. Protein product: CASSRQPNTEAFF.

The rearrangement uses TRBV6-1 and TRBJ2-7; 9 nucleotides agree with TRBD2. The V gene's germline CDR1 is MNHNS and CDR2 SASEGT. The CDR3 covers 15 residues. Germline trimming cut 7 bases from V and 7 bases from J; bases unmatched to any gene: 14. The CDR3 is CASTAPGLAAGEQYF. The CDR3 DNA reads TGTGCCAGCACGGCCCCGGGACTAGCCGCCGGGGAGCAGTACTTC.

This chain joins TRBV5-1 and TRBJ2-7; a weak D match, TRBD1 (6 bases). The germline V gene has CDR1 SGHRS and CDR2 YFSETQ. CDR3 length: 13 residues. Deletions cut 2 bases from V and 5 bases from J, with 11 bases between. As DNA, the CDR3 is TGCGCCAGCAGCTTACAGGGTTCCGACGAGCAGTACTTC. Translated: CASSLQGSDEQYF. The full variable domain, completed using reference TRBV5-1 and TRBJ2-7, is KAGVTQTPRYLIKTRGQQVTLSCSPISGHRSVSWYQQTPGQGLQFLFEYFSETQRNKGNFPGRFSGRQFSNSRSEMNVSTLELGDSALYLCASSLQGSDEQYFGPGTRLTVT.

This clone has only a few counts. V gene TRBV6-6 combines with J gene TRBJ2-7; D unresolved. Trimming removed 5 bases at V and 3 bases at J, with 14 bases between. The CDR3 extends over 14 amino acids. Per germline, CDR1 MNHNY and CDR2 SVGAGI (reference sequence). The CDR3 is CASSVVVGDYEQYF. The CDR3 DNA sequence: TGTGCCAGCAGTGTCGTCGTTGGGGACTACGAGCAGTACTTC.

The V and J genes are TRBV7-9 and TRBJ2-7; D might be TRBD1 (6 bases). V lost 5 bases to trimming and J lost 5 bases, with 13 bases between them. Germline V gene data show CDR1 as SEHNR and CDR2 as FQNEAQ (reference sequence). This CDR3 spans 13 amino acids. The CDR3: CASSASGVHEQYF. The CDR3 DNA reads as TGTGCCAGCAGCGCCTCAGGGGTCCACGAGCAGTACTTC.

The count of this clone is one. The rearrangement uses TRBV7-3 and TRBJ2-7; D unclear. V was cut by 2 bases and J by 0 bases, with 11 bases left in between. This CDR3 contains 15 residues. Germline V lookup: CDR1 SGHTA, CDR2 FQGTGA. For the CDR3, the DNA is TGTGCCAGCAGCTTATGGCGGTCCAGCTCCTACGAGCAGTACTTC. As protein: CASSLWRSSSYEQYF.

V usage is TRBV11-2 and J usage is TRBJ1-2; tentative D call: TRBD1 (5 bases). Trimming took off 5 bases at V and 7 bases at J, with 17 bases between the two ends. Germline V gives CDR1 SGHAT, CDR2 FQNNGV. The CDR3 is 14 amino acids. As DNA, the CDR3 is TGTGCCAGCAGCCTCCGGGACGGCGTCGGTGGCTACACCTTC. This translates into CASSLRDGVGGYTF.

This clone has a handful of counts. This chain uses TRBV27 with TRBJ1-2, with TRBD1 as a possible D gene (6 bases). V gave up 6 bases and J gave up 8 bases, with 22 bases separating them. CDR3 length equals 15 residues. Germline V lookup: CDR1 MNHEY, CDR2 SMNVEV (reference sequence). The chain's CDR3 is CASSLSGARAGGYTF. CDR3 sequence (DNA): TGTGCCAGCAGCCTCTCAGGGGCCCGGGCAGGAGGCTACACCTTC.

CDR3 in amino acids: CASSPRSGGSDTQYF. CDR3 nucleotide sequence: TGTGCCAGCTCACCACGTAGCGGGGGTTCAGATACGCAGTATTTT. This chain uses TRBV18 with TRBJ2-3, with 9 bases fitting TRBD2. CDR3 length: 15 residues. With 1 base clipped from V and 4 bases from J, the junction kept 3 bases outside the gene matches. Germline lookup yields CDR1 KGHSH and CDR2 LQKENI.

This chain connects TRBV4-1 to TRBJ2-1, with 7 bases identical to TRBD1. This CDR3 region has 16 residues. The germline CDR1 and CDR2 sequences are MGHRA and YSYEKL. Germline trimming cut 1 base from V and 2 bases from J; bases unmatched to any gene: 5. The CDR3 sequence is CASSQVWDSTYNEQFF. CDR3 DNA: TGCGCCAGCAGCCAAGTATGGGACAGCACCTACAATGAGCAGTTCTTC.

Worth noting for this clone: The junction shows a germline mismatch at one end, possibly a read error. J is TRBJ1-2 and V is TRBV30; D might be TRBD1 (6 bases). The germline V gene has CDR1 GTSNPN and CDR2 SVGIG (reference sequence). This CDR3 has 11 amino acids. The CDR3 region has the DNA TGTGCCTGGGTGGTGGCAGGGACAAGGTACTTC. Protein sequence: CAWVVAGTRYF.

This chain's CDR3 is CASSLGDRVYGYTF. CDR3 sequence (DNA): TGTGCCAGCAGCTTAGGAGACAGAGTCTATGGCTACACCTTC. V and J are TRBV7-8 and TRBJ1-2; possible D gene TRBD1, 5 bases. Looked up from germline, CDR1 is SGHVS and CDR2 is FQNEAQ. Deletions cut 1 base from V and 4 bases from J, with 10 bases between. There are 14 residues in the CDR3.

The chain recombines TRBV4-1 with TRBJ2-5; 7 bases map to TRBD1. The CDR3 has 15 amino acids. The trim removed 1 base at V and 5 bases at J, leaving 7 bases unmatched. Germline V gene data show CDR1 as MGHRA and CDR2 as YSYEKL. The CDR3: CASSQVTGASETQYF. The CDR3 DNA reads TGCGCCAGCAGCCAAGTTACAGGGGCGTCGGAGACCCAGTACTTC.

This clone turned up a few times. The rearrangement joins TRBV7-9 to TRBJ1-1; D possibly corresponds to TRBD1 (6 bases). The V and J ends lost 5 bases and 2 bases respectively, with 18 bases between them. This CDR3 has 16 amino acids. Germline V gives CDR1 SEHNR, CDR2 FQNEAQ (reference sequence). CDR3 in amino acids: CASSSEGRGSNTEAFF. The DNA of the CDR3 is TGTGCCAGCAGCAGCGAGGGCAGGGGTAGTAACACTGAAGCTTTCTTT. Looking up the rest from reference TRBV7-9 and TRBJ1-1 gives the full variable domain: DTGVSQNPRHKITKRGQNVTFRCDPISEHNRLYWYRQTLGQGPEFLTYFQNEAQLEKSRLLSDRFSAERPKGSFSTLEIQRTEQGDSAMYLCASSSEGRGSNTEAFFGQGTRLTVV.

The chain combines TRBV6-1 with TRBJ1-4; no clear D. This CDR3 region has 15 residues. The V and J ends lost 4 bases and 4 bases respectively, with 13 bases between them. Per germline, CDR1 MNHNS and CDR2 SASEGT. The CDR3 sequence is CASSGVMSFNEKLFF. The CDR3, as DNA: TGTGCCAGCAGTGGCGTTATGTCGTTTAATGAAAAACTGTTTTTT.

The gene calls are TRBV10-3 and TRBJ2-7; D not certain. Germline values: CDR1 ENHRY, CDR2 SYGVKD. This CDR3 region has 14 residues. Trimming stripped 3 bases from V and 2 bases from J, with 11 bases between. In nucleotides, the CDR3 is TGTGCCATCAGTGAAACGGGCCTTACCTACGAGCAGTACTTC. Protein product: CAISETGLTYEQYF.

The rearrangement links TRBV27 to TRBJ1-6; 7 bases map to TRBD1. This CDR3 spans 19 amino acids. Germline V gives CDR1 MNHEY, CDR2 SMNVEV (reference sequence). V dropped 4 bases and J dropped 2; count of bases not matched to a gene: 14. This CDR3 is CASSYSTRDSGTYNSPLHF. The CDR3 DNA reads as TGTGCCAGCAGTTACTCGACCCGGGACAGCGGAACCTATAATTCACCCCTCCACTTT.

This clone was recorded a few times. V and J are TRBV18 and TRBJ1-4; no clear D gene. The germline V gene encodes CDR1 KGHSH and CDR2 LQKENI. The CDR3 loop spans 15 amino acids. Trimming left V 2 bases short and J 3 bases short, with 10 bases between. The CDR3 DNA reads TGTGCCAGCTCACCAATGGGCTTTTCTAATGAAAAACTGTTTTTT. It specifies CASSPMGFSNEKLFF. The complete variable domain, with remaining parts taken from reference TRBV18 and TRBJ1-4, reads NAGVMQNPRHLVRRRGQEARLRCSPMKGHSHVYWYRQLPEEGLKFMVYLQKENIIDESGMPKERFSAEFPKEGPSILRIQQVVRGDSAAYFCASSPMGFSNEKLFFGSGTQLSVL.

This clone was recorded once. The chain employs TRBV5-1 and TRBJ2-7, with D uncertain. CDR3 length: 15 residues. Trimming shortened V by 0 bases and J by 7 bases, and 17 bases separated the two germline ends. Germline loops: CDR1 SGHRS, CDR2 YFSETQ. CDR3 sequence: CASSLEGSPLSEQYF. The CDR3 DNA follows: TGCGCCAGCAGCTTGGAGGGCAGCCCATTAAGTGAGCAGTACTTC.

This clone was seen just once. This sequence joins TRBV10-3 and TRBJ2-2; D is perhaps TRBD1 or TRBD2 (5 bases each). This CDR3 comprises 14 residues. The germline V gene encodes CDR1 ENHRY and CDR2 SYGVKD. Trimming took off 7 bases at V and 2 bases at J, with 11 bases between the two ends. This CDR3 reads CAITPGPNTGELFF. Written as DNA, the CDR3 is TGTGCCATCACTCCGGGACCCAACACCGGGGAGCTGTTTTTT.

V usage is TRBV27 and J usage is TRBJ1-5; D gene unclear. Germline lookup yields CDR1 MNHEY and CDR2 SMNVEV (reference sequence). This CDR3 contains 15 residues. V was pared by 5 bases and J by 0 bases, with 11 bases between. CDR3 DNA: TGTGCCAGCAGTAAGCAGGACCATAGCAATCAGCCCCAGCATTTT. Translated, it gives CASSKQDHSNQPQHF.

V usage is TRBV27 and J usage is TRBJ1-4, with D tentatively TRBD1 (6 bases). The germline V gene encodes CDR1 MNHEY and CDR2 SMNVEV (reference sequence). V lost 5 bases to trimming and J lost 5 bases, with 12 bases between them. This CDR3 is 14 amino acids long. The CDR3 here is CASSHRAWNEKLFF. CDR3 bases: TGTGCCAGCAGTCACAGGGCGTGGAATGAAAAACTGTTTTTT. The entire variable domain, with the rest obtained from reference TRBV27 and TRBJ1-4, is as follows: EAQVTQNPRYLITVTGKKLTVTCSQNMNHEYMSWYRQDPGLGLRQIYYSMNVEVTDKGDVPEGYKVSRKEKRNFPLILESPSPNQTSLYFCASSHRAWNEKLFFGSGTQLSVL.